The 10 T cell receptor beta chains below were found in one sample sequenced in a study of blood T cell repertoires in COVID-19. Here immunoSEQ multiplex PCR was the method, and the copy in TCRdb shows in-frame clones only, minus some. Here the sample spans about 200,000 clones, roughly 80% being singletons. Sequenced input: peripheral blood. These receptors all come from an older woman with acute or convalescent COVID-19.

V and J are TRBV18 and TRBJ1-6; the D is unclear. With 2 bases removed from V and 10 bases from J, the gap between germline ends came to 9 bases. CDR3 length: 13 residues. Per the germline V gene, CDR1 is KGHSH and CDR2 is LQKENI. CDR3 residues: CASSPVGESPLHF. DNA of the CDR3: TGTGCCAGCTCACCAGTAGGAGAATCACCCCTCCACTTT.

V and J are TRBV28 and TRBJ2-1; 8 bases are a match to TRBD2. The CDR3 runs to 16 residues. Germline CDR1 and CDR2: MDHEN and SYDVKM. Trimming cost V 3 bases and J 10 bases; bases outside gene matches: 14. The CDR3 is CASSFNLGLATREQFF. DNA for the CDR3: TGTGCCAGCAGTTTTAACTTAGGACTAGCCACAAGAGAGCAGTTCTTC.

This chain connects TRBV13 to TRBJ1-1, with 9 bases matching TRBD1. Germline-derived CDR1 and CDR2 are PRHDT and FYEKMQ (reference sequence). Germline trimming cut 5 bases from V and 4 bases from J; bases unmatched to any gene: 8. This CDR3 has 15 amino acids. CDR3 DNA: TGTGCCAGCAGCAGAGCCACAGGGGGCCCCACTGAAGCTTTCTTT. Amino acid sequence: CASSRATGGPTEAFF.

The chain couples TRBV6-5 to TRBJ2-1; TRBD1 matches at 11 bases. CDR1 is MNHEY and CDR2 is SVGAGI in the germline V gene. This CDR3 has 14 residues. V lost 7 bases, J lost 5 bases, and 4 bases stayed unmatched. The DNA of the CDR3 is TGTGCCAGCATCGGGACAGGGGGTAACAATGAGCAGTTCTTC. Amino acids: CASIGTGGNNEQFF.

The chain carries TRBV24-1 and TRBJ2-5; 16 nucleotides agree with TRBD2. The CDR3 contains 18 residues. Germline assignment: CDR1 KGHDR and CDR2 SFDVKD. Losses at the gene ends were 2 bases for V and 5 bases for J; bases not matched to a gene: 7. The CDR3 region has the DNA TGTGCCACCAGTGATTCTGGGACTAGCGGGAGGGCCCGGGAGACCCAGTACTTC. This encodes CATSDSGTSGRARETQYF.

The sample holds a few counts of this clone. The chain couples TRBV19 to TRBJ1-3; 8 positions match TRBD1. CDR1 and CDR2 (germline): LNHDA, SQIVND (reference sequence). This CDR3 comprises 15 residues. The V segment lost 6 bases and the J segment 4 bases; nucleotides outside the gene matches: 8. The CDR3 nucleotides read TGTGCCAGTAGCGGACAGGGAGATTCCGGAAACACCATATATTTT. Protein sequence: CASSGQGDSGNTIYF. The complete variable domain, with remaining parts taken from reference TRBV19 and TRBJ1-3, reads DGGITQSPKYLFRKEGQNVTLSCEQNLNHDAMYWYRQDPGQGLRLIYYSQIVNDFQKGDIAEGYSVSREKKESFPLTVTSAQKNPTAFYLCASSGQGDSGNTIYFGEGSWLTVV.

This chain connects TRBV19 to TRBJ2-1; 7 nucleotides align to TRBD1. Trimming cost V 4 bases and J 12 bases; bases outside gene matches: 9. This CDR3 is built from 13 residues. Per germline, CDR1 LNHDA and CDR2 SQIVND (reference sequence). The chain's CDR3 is CASSTQGQAVQFF. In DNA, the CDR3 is TGTGCCAGTAGTACCCAAGGACAGGCGGTGCAGTTCTTC.

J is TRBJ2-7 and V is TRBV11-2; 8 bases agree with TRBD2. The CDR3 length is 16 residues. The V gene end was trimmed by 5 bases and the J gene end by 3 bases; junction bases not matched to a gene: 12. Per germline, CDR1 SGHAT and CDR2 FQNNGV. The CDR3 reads CASSPLGSGTFYEQYF. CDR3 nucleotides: TGTGCCAGCAGCCCGCTTGGTAGCGGGACCTTCTACGAGCAGTACTTC.

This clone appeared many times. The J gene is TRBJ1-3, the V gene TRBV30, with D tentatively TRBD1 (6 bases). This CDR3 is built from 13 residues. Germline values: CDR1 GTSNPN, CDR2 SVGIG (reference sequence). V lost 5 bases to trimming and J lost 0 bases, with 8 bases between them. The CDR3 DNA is TGTGCCTGGGGACAGTACTCTGGAAACACCATATATTTT. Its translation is CAWGQYSGNTIYF.

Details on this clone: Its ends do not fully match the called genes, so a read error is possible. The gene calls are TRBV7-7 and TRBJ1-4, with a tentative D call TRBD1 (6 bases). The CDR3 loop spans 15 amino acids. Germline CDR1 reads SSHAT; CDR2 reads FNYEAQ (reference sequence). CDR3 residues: CASSLGRQANEKLFF. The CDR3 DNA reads TGTGCTAGCAGCTTAGGAAGACAGGCGAATGAAAAACTGTTTTTT. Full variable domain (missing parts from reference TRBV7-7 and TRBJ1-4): GAGVSQSPRYKVTKRGQDVTLRCDPISSHATLYWYQQALGQGPEFLTYFNYEAQPDKSGLPSDRFSAERPEGSISTLTIQRTEQRDSAMYRCASSLGRQANEKLFFGSGTQLSVL.